This TCR beta chain stems from a study of T cell responses to AZD1222 COVID-19 vaccine (dated by TCRdb to the early 2020s). Looking at the study overall: Because spike-specific TCR depth and breadth did not differ between the two schedules, AZD1222 recipients who got a second dose at roughly 4 weeks were pooled with those who got a second dose at roughly 12 weeks. Trial participants were enrolled into age subgroups of 18-55, 56-69 and 70-plus years, which contained 148, 28 and 57 TCR-sequenced participants, respectively. A total of 233 trial participants underwent TCR sequencing, of whom more than 200 had received two doses of AZD1222 and approximately 25 had received two doses of the MenACWY control vaccine.

The CDR3 regions of human TCRbeta chains were subjected to immunosequencing. The paper's data handling went like this. Repertoire TCRs were checked for matches against a reference library of SARS-CoV-2-specific TCRs that had been generated using the MIRA antigen-specificity platform. Breadth was defined as the fraction of unique TCRs that were SARS-CoV-2-associated. Depth was defined as the fraction of total T cells that were SARS-CoV-2-associated. Using the MIRA data, every spike-specific TCR was mapped to the spike region that the TCR reacted to and assigned to either a CD4 or a CD8 class. Log10-transformed breadth and depth values were compared by one-way ANOVA with Sidak's multiple comparisons tests. Entries here come from immuneACCESS through TCRdb and include only in-frame sequences with V and J called. Some clones fail to appear in such tables; in the studies checked, an unresolved V gene covers under half of the shortfall, and the cause of the remainder is unknown. V and J calls and clone size come straight from that table; D and trimming were deduced from the DNA. In all, the sample holds about 99,000 clones, and 75% to 95% of those were seen once. Over 40% of the sample goes to the ten largest clones.

The time point tag for this specimen amounts to: baseline before first vaccination. The vaccinee samples were drawn from two UK trials, COV001 and COV002, one of which was a single-blind randomized controlled phase 2/3 trial testing AZD1222 (ChAdOx1 nCoV-19) in healthy adults. For TCRbeta chain sequencing, PBMC samples were collected from trial participants at day 0 and at day 28 after the second dose. The CDR3 covers 15 residues, taking in both the cysteine and the phenylalanine. Only CDR3 DNA remains: 45 bases, in frame from the first base. CDR1 ENHRY and CDR2 SYGVKD were looked up in the germline V gene. V is clipped by 3 bases and J by 4 bases, and the sequence between their germline boundaries is 13 bases long. What the authors observed across the whole study: Spike-specific TCR breadth and depth rose significantly after two AZD1222 doses compared with day 0 and with MenACWY recipients. Participants were mostly white British and included more females than males, and it was suggested by the authors that clonal diversity may have been underestimated. Epitopes outside the regions mutated in the B.1.351 and B.1.1.7 variants were reportedly recognized by nearly half of the unique spike-specific TCRs. Because no samples from the day 14 peak response were available, repertoires could be characterized only after the peak T cell response. Conclusions about previously exposed vaccinees are limited because only five to seven AZD1222 recipients were SARS-CoV-2 seropositive at baseline. The 56-69-year group was small, and its depth increase did not reach significance, likely because of low power. CD4 TCRs associated with the vaccine covered the entire spike protein, and the dominant responses were in regions 160-218 and 743-854.

A note on this clone: Its antigen is unknown. Base qualities were left out, and no much larger clone turns up one base away.

Sequenced material: peripheral blood, taken on day 0 of AZD1222 vaccination. Recombination joined TRBV10-3 with TRBJ1-5, with the D gene not clear enough to name. The sequence was collected from an adult in good health. The DNA sequence is TGTGCCATCAGTGAAACAGAAGGCCTGAATCAGCCCCAGCATTTT. Its translation is CAISETEGLNQPQHF.